This is a list of T cell receptor gamma chains from one sample in a study of Vδ1+ human thymocytes. TCRdb reanalyzed the multiplex PCR reads using CATT. Among 35,000 or so gamma-chain clones listed, 20% were seen once. Material: Vdelta1+ gamma-delta thymocytes from the thymus. The receptors were sampled from a girl in the first two years of life who had congenital heart surgery. The CDR3 runs from the conserved cysteine through the conserved F or W. A clone size is listed for some rows: how often the clone was seen (once, few, many), or a class if it is expanded.

few | TRGJP2 | TRGV3 | CATWTNSDWIKTF | TGTGCCACCTGGACCAATAGTGATTGGATCAAGACGTTT
NA | TRGJ1/TRGJ2 | TRGV4 | CATWDGGPKKLF | TGTGCCACCTGGGATGGGGGACCGAAGAAACTCTTT
NA | TRGJ1/TRGJ2 | TRGV5 | CATWDSTLSYKKLF | TGTGCCACCTGGGACAGCACCCTTAGTTATAAGAAACTCTTT
NA | TRGJ1/TRGJ2 | TRGV2 | CATWDGPGLF | TGTGCCACCTGGGACGGGCCGGGGCTCTTT
NA | TRGJ1/TRGJ2 | TRGV4 | CATWDGLPYKKLF | TGTGCCACCTGGGATGGACTGCCCTATAAGAAACTCTTT
NA | TRGJ1/TRGJ2 | TRGV9 | CALWELYYKKLF | TGTGCCTTGTGGGAGTTATATTATAAGAAACTCTTT
few | TRGJ1/TRGJ2 | TRGV3 | CATWDRTATWDIRYKKLF | TGTGCCACCTGGGACCGCACTGCCACCTGGGATATTCGGTATAAGAAACTCTTT
NA | TRGJ1/TRGJ2 | TRGV4 | CATWDGYTYYKKLF | TGTGCCACCTGGGATGGGTATACTTATTATAAGAAACTCTTT
few | TRGJP2 | TRGV5 | CATWDRLKRRDWIKTF | TGTGCCACCTGGGACAGGCTGAAACGCCGGGATTGGATCAAGACGTTT
many | TRGJ1/TRGJ2 | TRGV5 | CATWDRPRYYKKLF | TGTGCCACCTGGGACAGGCCGCGGTATTATAAGAAACTCTTT
few | TRGJ1/TRGJ2 | TRGV2 | CATWDHNYYKKLF | TGTGCCACCTGGGATCACAATTATTATAAGAAACTCTTT
NA | TRGJ1/TRGJ2 | TRGV2 | CATWDGPQHYKKLF | TGTGCCACCTGGGACGGGCCTCAGCATTATAAGAAACTCTTT
NA | TRGJ1/TRGJ2 | TRGV5 | CATWDDPRGKLF | TGTGCCACTTGGGACGACCCCAGGGGGAAACTCTTT
NA | TRGJ1/TRGJ2 | TRGV3 | CATWDRLLYKKLF | TGTGCCACCTGGGACAGGCTTCTTTATAAGAAACTCTTT
few | TRGJP2 | TRGV8 | CAPWTIKTF | TGTGCCCCTTGGACGATCAAGACGTTT
few | TRGJP2 | TRGV3 | CATWHGFEWIKTF | TGTGCCACCTGGCACGGCTTCGAATGGATCAAGACGTTT
few | TRGJ1/TRGJ2 | TRGV8 | CATWDIGGANYYKKLF | TGTGCCACCTGGGATATTGGGGGGGCCAATTATTATAAGAAACTCTTT
few | TRGJ1/TRGJ2 | TRGV9 | CALCAWYKKLF | TGTGCCTTGTGTGCCTGGTATAAGAAACTCTTT
NA | TRGJ1/TRGJ2 | TRGV2 | CATWDGPLVHKKLF | TGTGCCACCTGGGACGGGCCTCTGGTTCATAAGAAACTCTTT
few | TRGJ1/TRGJ2 | TRGV3 | CATWDTSGYYKKLF | TGTGCCACCTGGGACACGTCGGGTTATTATAAGAAACTCTTT
few | TRGJ1/TRGJ2 | TRGV3 | CATWDRSQNYYKKLF | TGTGCCACCTGGGACAGGAGTCAGAATTATTATAAGAAACTCTTT
NA | TRGJ1/TRGJ2 | TRGV8 | CATWDKDCYYKKLF | TGTGCCACCTGGGATAAGGACTGTTATTATAAGAAACTCTTT
few | TRGJP | TRGV9 | CALWEAEELGKKIKVF | TGTGCCTTGTGGGAGGCGGAAGAGTTGGGCAAAAAAATCAAGGTATTT
few | TRGJ1/TRGJ2 | TRGV4 | CATWDLEYKKLF | TGTGCCACCTGGGATTTGGAATATAAGAAACTCTTT
few | TRGJ1/TRGJ2 | TRGV9 | CALWETANYYKKLF | TGTGCCTTGTGGGAGACGGCGAATTATTATAAGAAACTCTTT
NA | TRGJP2 | TRGV9 | CALWEVRGGSDWIKTF | TGTGCCTTGTGGGAGGTGCGTGGGGGTAGTGATTGGATCAAGACGTTT
NA | TRGJP2 | TRGV3 | CARGDWIKTF | TGTGCCAGGGGTGATTGGATCAAGACGTTT
NA | TRGJ1/TRGJ2 | TRGV9 | CALWEVLVGYKKLF | TGTGCCTTGTGGGAGGTGCTAGTCGGGTATAAGAAACTCTTT
NA | TRGJP1 | TRGV2 | CATWAKPTGWFKIF | TGTGCCACCTGGGCCAAACCGACTGGTTGGTTCAAGATATTT
NA | TRGJ1/TRGJ2 | TRGV8 | CATWDRHSPTHYKKLF | TGTGCCACCTGGGATAGGCATTCCCCGACCCACTATAAGAAACTCTTT
many | TRGJ1/TRGJ2 | TRGV2 | CATWDGTYYKKLF | TGTGCCACCTGGGACGGAACCTATTATAAGAAACTCTTT